Listed below are T cell receptor beta chains from one sample, sequenced in a study of radiotherapy plus CTLA-4 blockade in lung cancer. Sequencing was performed with immunoSEQ multiplex PCR; in TCRdb, only in-frame clones are kept and a portion is missing. The sample lists more than 65,000 clones, roughly four fifths seen once, with 0.65% to 0.95% in the top ten. Source: peripheral blood, taken from a patient treated with radiotherapy plus ipilimumab. These receptors all stem from a human donor with non-small cell lung cancer who had stable disease on radiotherapy plus ipilimumab. The CDR3 runs from the conserved cysteine through the conserved F or W. A D gene is named only where the DNA matches it firmly. Some rows have no size entry. The others give once, few or many, or a class for an expanded clone.

D gene,V gene,clone size,J gene,CDR3 protein,CDR3 DNA
TRBD1,TRBV27,-,TRBJ1-1,CASRETGYGTEAFF,TGTGCCAGCAGAGAGACAGGGTACGGCACTGAAGCTTTCTTT
TRBD2,TRBV6-1,-,TRBJ2-5,CASSKTSGGAETQYF,TGTGCCAGCAGTAAGACTAGCGGGGGGGCAGAGACCCAGTACTTC
TRBD1,TRBV18,few,TRBJ2-7,CASSTSTGVQEQYF,TGTGCCAGCTCAACTTCGACAGGGGTTCAGGAGCAGTACTTC
-,TRBV6-6,few,TRBJ1-1,CASIPVGRAATEAFF,TGTGCCAGCATCCCGGTAGGCCGTGCGGCCACTGAAGCTTTCTTT
TRBD1,TRBV10-3,-,TRBJ1-5,CAISARTGGQPQHF,TGTGCCATCAGTGCTCGGACAGGGGGTCAGCCCCAGCATTTT
-,TRBV9,-,TRBJ1-3,CASSPSRLSGNTIYF,TGTGCCAGCAGTCCGAGCAGGCTCTCTGGAAACACCATATATTTT
-,TRBV20-1,-,TRBJ2-1,CGPVGGNEQFF,TGCGGACCCGTGGGGGGAAATGAGCAGTTCTTC
-,TRBV5-6,-,TRBJ2-7,CASSWGYEQYF,TGTGCCAGCAGCTGGGGCTACGAGCAGTACTTC
TRBD1,TRBV18,few,TRBJ2-7,CASSQPGQGMYEQYF,TGTGCCAGCTCACAACCGGGACAGGGTATGTACGAGCAGTACTTC
-,TRBV6-5,-,TRBJ2-7,CASSRLAQTSYEQYF,TGTGCCAGCAGCCGCCTGGCGCAAACCTCCTACGAGCAGTACTTC
TRBD1,TRBV28,-,TRBJ2-7,CASSLGTVFEQYF,TGTGCCAGCAGCCTCGGGACAGTTTTCGAGCAGTACTTC
TRBD1,TRBV19,-,TRBJ1-6,CASSRDRESSPLHF,TGTGCCAGTAGCCGGGACAGGGAGAGTTCACCCCTCCACTTT
TRBD1,TRBV6-5,-,TRBJ1-2,CASSPLTGGYTF,TGTGCCAGCAGTCCATTGACAGGGGGCTACACCTTC
-,TRBV7-9,-,TRBJ2-4,CASSLIKGAKNIQYF,TGTGCCAGCAGCTTAATTAAAGGAGCCAAAAACATTCAGTACTTC
-,TRBV5-4,-,TRBJ2-2,CASSLATTPGELFF,TGTGCCAGCAGCTTGGCGACGACACCCGGGGAGCTGTTTTTT
-,TRBV9,-,TRBJ2-2,CASSVGSVGGELFF,TGTGCCAGCAGCGTTGGTAGCGTTGGCGGGGAGCTGTTTTTT
-,TRBV11-2,-,TRBJ2-1,CASSRPGASSSNEQFF,TGTGCCAGCAGCCGCCCGGGGGCTTCCTCTAGCAATGAGCAGTTCTTC
-,TRBV30,-,TRBJ1-1,CAWSVGTGLRTEAFF,TGTGCCTGGAGTGTAGGCACAGGGCTGAGGACTGAAGCTTTCTTT
TRBD2,TRBV7-2,-,TRBJ2-1,CASSLNGGSYNEQFF,TGTGCCAGCAGCTTGAACGGGGGGTCCTACAATGAGCAGTTCTTC
-,TRBV28,-,TRBJ1-6,CASSLRWAVYNSPLHF,TGTGCCAGCAGTTTACGGTGGGCAGTCTATAATTCACCCCTCCACTTT
-,TRBV19,-,TRBJ1-5,CASSILGEPQHF,TGTGCCAGTAGTATTCTAGGGGAGCCCCAGCATTTT
-,TRBV19,once,TRBJ1-4,CASSSSWGEKLFF,TGTGCCAGTAGCTCAAGTTGGGGCGAAAAACTGTTTTTT
-,TRBV6-6,-,TRBJ1-5,CASSYYEGSQPQHF,TGTGCCAGCAGTTACTACGAAGGATCTCAGCCCCAGCATTTT
TRBD2,TRBV6-6,-,TRBJ2-5,CASSYRAGPQEKTQYF,TGTGCCAGCAGTTACCGAGCGGGGCCCCAGGAAAAGACCCAGTACTTC
-,TRBV5-1,-,TRBJ2-1,CASSPGGSYNEQFF,TGCGCCAGCAGCCCCGGGGGCTCCTACAATGAGCAGTTCTTC
-,TRBV28,-,TRBJ2-4,CASSFGQAGAKNIQYF,TGTGCCAGCAGTTTCGGACAGGCGGGGGCCAAAAACATTCAGTACTTC
-,TRBV4-1,-,TRBJ1-5,CASSQDPASSNQPQHF,TGCGCCAGCAGCCAAGATCCCGCAAGTAGCAATCAGCCCCAGCATTTT
-,TRBV14,-,TRBJ2-5,CASSQDLGKQETQYF,TGTGCCAGCAGCCAAGATCTTGGCAAGCAAGAGACCCAGTACTTC
-,TRBV4-2,-,TRBJ2-7,CASSQERNRSPQYF,TGTGCCAGCAGCCAAGAGAGGAACCGAAGCCCCCAGTACTTC
TRBD1,TRBV28,-,TRBJ1-2,CASSTLQGASGYTF,TGTGCCAGCAGTACCCTACAGGGGGCGAGTGGCTACACCTTC
-,TRBV28,-,TRBJ2-3,CASSRPPDTQYF,TGTGCCAGCAGTCGGCCTCCAGATACGCAGTATTTT
-,TRBV19,-,TRBJ1-2,CASSAYGGTGYGYTF,TGTGCCAGTAGTGCATACGGGGGAACTGGCTATGGCTACACCTTC
-,TRBV30,-,TRBJ2-6,CAWSVRHSGANVLTF,TGTGCCTGGAGTGTACGGCACTCTGGGGCCAACGTCCTGACTTTC